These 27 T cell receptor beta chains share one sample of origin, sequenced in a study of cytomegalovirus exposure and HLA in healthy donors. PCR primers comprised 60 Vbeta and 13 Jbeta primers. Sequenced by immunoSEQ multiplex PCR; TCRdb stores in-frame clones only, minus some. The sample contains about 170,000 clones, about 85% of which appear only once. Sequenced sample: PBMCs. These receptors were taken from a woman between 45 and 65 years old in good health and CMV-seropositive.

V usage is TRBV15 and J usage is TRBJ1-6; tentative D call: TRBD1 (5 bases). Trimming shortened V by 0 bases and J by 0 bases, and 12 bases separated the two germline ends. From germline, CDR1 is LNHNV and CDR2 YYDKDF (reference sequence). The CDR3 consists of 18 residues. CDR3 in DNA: TGTGCCACCAGCAGAGATATGGGGGGGAGCTCCTATAATTCACCCCTCCACTTT. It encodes CATSRDMGGSSYNSPLHF. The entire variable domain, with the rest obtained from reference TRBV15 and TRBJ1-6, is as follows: DAMVIQNPRYQVTQFGKPVTLSCSQTLNHNVMYWYQQKSSQAPKLLFHYYDKDFNNEADTPDNFQSRRPNTSFCFLDIRSPGLGDTAMYLCATSRDMGGSSYNSPLHFGNGTRLTVT.

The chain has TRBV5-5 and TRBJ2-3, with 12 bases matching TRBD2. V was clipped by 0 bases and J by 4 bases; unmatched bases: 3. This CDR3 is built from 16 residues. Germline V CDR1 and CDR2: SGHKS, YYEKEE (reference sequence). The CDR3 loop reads CASSLVSSGGADTQYF. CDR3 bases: TGTGCCAGCAGCTTGGTTTCTAGCGGGGGGGCAGATACGCAGTATTTT.

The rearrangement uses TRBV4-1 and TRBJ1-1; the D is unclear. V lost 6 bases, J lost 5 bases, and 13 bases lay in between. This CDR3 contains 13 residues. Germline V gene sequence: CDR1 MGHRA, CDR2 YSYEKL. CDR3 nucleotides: TGCGCCAGCAGGCCGGGCCCGGGGACTGAAGCTTTCTTT. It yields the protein CASRPGPGTEAFF.

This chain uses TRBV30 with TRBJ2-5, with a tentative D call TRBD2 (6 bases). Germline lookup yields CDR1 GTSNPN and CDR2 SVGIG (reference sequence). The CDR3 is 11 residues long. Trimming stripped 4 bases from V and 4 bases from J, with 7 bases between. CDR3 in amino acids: CAWMRGETQYF. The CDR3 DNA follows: TGTGCCTGGATGCGGGGAGAGACCCAGTACTTC.

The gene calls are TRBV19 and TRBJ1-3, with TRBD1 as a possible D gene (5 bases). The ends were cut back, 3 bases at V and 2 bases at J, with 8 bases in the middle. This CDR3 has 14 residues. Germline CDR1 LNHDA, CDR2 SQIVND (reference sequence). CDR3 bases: TGTGCCAGTAGTATCCAGGACACTGGAAACACCATATATTTT. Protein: CASSIQDTGNTIYF.

CDR3 amino acids: CASTETGVSTEAFF. The CDR3 bases are TGTGCCAGCACCGAGACAGGGGTGAGCACTGAAGCTTTCTTT. This chain connects TRBV9 to TRBJ1-1, with 8 bases lining up with TRBD1. The J segment lost 4 bases and the V segment lost 6 bases, leaving 8 bases of the junction unmatched. The CDR3 totals 14 residues. Germline CDR1 and CDR2: SGDLS and YYNGEE.

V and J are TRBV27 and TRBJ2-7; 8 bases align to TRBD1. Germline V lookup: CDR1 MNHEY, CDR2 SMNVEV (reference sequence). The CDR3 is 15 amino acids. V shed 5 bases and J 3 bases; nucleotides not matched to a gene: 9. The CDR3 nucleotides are TGTGCCAGCAGTCGGACAGGGCGTAGAGGCTACGAGCAGTACTTC. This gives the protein CASSRTGRRGYEQYF.

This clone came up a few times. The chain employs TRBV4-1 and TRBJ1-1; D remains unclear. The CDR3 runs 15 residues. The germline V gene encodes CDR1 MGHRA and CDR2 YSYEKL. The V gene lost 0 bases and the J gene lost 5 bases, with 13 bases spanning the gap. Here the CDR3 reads CASSQDIGLETEAFF. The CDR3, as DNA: TGCGCCAGCAGCCAAGATATTGGGTTGGAGACTGAAGCTTTCTTT.

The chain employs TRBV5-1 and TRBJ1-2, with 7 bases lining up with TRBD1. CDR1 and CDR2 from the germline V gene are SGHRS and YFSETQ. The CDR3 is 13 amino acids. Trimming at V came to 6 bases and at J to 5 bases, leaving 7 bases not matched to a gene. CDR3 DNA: TGCGCCAGCAAACAGGGGCCGGGGTATGGCTACACCTTC. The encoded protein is CASKQGPGYGYTF. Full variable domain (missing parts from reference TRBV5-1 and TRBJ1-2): KAGVTQTPRYLIKTRGQQVTLSCSPISGHRSVSWYQQTPGQGLQFLFEYFSETQRNKGNFPGRFSGRQFSNSRSEMNVSTLELGDSALYLCASKQGPGYGYTFGSGTRLTVV.

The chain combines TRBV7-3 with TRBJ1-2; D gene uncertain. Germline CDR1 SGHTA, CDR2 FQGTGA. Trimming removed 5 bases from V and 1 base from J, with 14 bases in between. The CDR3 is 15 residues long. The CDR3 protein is CASSPHSFGNYGYTF. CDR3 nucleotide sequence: TGTGCCAGCAGCCCTCACAGTTTCGGTAACTATGGCTACACCTTC.

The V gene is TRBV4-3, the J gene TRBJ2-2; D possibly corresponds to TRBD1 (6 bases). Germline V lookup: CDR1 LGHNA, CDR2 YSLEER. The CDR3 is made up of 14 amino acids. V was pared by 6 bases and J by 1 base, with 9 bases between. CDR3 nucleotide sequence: TGCGCCAGCAGATTACAGGGGAACACCGGGGAGCTGTTTTTT. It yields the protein CASRLQGNTGELFF.

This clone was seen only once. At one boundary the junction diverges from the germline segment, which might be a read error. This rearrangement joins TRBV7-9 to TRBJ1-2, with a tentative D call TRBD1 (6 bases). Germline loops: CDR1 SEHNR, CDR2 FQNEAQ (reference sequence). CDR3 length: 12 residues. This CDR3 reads CSSRGANYGYTF. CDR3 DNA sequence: TGTTCCAGCAGGGGAGCTAACTATGGCTACACCTTC. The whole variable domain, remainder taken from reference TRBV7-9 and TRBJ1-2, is DTGVSQNPRHKITKRGQNVTFRCDPISEHNRLYWYRQTLGQGPEFLTYFQNEAQLEKSRLLSDRFSAERPKGSFSTLEIQRTEQGDSAMYLCSSRGANYGYTFGSGTRLTVV.

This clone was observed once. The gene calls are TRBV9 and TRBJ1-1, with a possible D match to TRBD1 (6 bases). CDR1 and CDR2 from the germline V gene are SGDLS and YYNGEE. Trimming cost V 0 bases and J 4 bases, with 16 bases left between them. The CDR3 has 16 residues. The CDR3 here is CASSVAGGAQGTEAFF. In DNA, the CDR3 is TGTGCCAGCAGCGTAGCTGGGGGGGCCCAGGGCACTGAAGCTTTCTTT.

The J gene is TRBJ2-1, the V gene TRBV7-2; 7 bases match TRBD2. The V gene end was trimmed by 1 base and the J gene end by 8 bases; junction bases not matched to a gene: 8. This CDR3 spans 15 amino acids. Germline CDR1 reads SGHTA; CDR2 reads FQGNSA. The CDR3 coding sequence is TGTGCCAGCAGCTTAGTTGCCTGGGGGGGGGATGAGCAGTTCTTC. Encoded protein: CASSLVAWGGDEQFF.

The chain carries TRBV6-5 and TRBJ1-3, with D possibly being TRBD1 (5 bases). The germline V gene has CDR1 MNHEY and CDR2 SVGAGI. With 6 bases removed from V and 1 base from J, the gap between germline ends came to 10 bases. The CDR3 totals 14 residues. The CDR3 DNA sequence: TGTGCCAGCAGCACCAGGGATTCTGGAAACACCATATATTTT. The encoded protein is CASSTRDSGNTIYF.

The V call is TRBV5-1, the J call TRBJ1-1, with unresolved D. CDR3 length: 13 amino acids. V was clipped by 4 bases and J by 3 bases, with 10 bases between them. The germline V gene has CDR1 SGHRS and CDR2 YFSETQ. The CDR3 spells CASSPQQYTEAFF. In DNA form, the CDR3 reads TGCGCCAGCAGCCCCCAACAGTACACTGAAGCTTTCTTT.

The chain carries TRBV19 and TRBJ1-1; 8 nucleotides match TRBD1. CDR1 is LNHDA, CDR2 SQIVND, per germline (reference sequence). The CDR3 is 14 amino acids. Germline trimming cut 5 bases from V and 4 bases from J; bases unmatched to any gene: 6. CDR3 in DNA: TGTGCCAGTAGTGCCCGAACAGGGGGCACTGAAGCTTTCTTT. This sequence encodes CASSARTGGTEAFF.

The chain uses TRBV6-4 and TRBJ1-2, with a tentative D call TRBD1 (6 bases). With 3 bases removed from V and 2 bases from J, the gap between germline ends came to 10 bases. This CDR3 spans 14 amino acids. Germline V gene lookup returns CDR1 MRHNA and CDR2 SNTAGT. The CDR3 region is CASSEYQGNYGYTF. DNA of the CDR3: TGTGCCAGCAGTGAATATCAGGGGAACTATGGCTACACCTTC.

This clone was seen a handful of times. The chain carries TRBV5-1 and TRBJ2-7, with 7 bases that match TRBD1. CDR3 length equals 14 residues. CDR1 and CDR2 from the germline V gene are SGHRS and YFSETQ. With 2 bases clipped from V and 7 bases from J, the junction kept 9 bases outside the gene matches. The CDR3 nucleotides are TGCGCCAGCAGCTTACCTCGGACAGGCGGGGAGCAGTACTTC. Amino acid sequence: CASSLPRTGGEQYF.

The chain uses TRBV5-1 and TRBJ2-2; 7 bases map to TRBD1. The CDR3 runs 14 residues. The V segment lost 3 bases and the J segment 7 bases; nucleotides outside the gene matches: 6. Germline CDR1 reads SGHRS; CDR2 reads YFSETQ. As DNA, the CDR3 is TGCGCCAGCAGCTCGCTACAGGGGAGCGGGGAGCTGTTTTTT. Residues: CASSSLQGSGELFF.

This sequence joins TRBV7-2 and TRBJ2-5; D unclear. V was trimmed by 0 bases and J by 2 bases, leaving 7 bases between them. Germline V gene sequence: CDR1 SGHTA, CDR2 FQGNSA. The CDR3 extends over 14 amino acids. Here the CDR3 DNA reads TGTGCCAGCAGCTTAGCCTGGCAGCAAGAGACCCAGTACTTC. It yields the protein CASSLAWQQETQYF.

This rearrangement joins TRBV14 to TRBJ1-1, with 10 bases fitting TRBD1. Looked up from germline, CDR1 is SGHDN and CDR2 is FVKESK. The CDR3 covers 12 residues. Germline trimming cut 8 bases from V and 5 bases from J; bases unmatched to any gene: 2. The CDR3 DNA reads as TGTGCCAGCGGGGGACAGGGGACTGAAGCTTTCTTT. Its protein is CASGGQGTEAFF.

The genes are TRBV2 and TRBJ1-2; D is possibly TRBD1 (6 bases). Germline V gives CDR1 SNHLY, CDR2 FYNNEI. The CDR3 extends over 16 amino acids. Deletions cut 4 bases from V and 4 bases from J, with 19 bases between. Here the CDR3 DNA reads TGTGCCAGCAGTGGACGGGGGGGCACCGGGAGCTATGGCTACACCTTC. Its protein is CASSGRGGTGSYGYTF.

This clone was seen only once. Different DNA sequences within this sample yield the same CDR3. The DNA for the CDR3 is TGTGCCTGGAGTGTAGGAGGTGGCTACACCTTC. Residues: CAWSVGGGYTF. The rearrangement joins TRBV30 to TRBJ1-2; no firm D call. The V gene's germline CDR1 is GTSNPN and CDR2 SVGIG (reference sequence). The CDR3 length is 11 residues. V was pared by 0 bases and J by 7 bases, with 6 bases between.

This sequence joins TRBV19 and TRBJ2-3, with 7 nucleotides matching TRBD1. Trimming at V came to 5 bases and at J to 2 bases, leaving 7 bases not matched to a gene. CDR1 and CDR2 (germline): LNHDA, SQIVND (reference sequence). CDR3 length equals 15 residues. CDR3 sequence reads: CASSPLQGVTDTQYF. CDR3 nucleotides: TGTGCCAGTAGTCCCCTTCAGGGGGTCACAGATACGCAGTATTTT.

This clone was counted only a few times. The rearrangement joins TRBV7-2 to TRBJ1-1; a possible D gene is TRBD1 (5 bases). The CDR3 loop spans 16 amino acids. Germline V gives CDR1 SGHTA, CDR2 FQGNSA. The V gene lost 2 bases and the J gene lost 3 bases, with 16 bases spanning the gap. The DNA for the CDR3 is TGTGCCAGCAGCTTAATAGAGTTCGGGGGGTACACTGAAGCTTTCTTT. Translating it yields CASSLIEFGGYTEAFF.

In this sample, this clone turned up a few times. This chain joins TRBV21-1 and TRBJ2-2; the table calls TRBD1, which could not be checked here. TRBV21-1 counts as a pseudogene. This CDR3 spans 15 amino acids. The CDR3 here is CASSSGTGECKELFF. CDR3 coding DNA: TGTGCCAGCAGCAGTGGGACAGGGGAGTGTAAGGAGCTGTTTTTT.